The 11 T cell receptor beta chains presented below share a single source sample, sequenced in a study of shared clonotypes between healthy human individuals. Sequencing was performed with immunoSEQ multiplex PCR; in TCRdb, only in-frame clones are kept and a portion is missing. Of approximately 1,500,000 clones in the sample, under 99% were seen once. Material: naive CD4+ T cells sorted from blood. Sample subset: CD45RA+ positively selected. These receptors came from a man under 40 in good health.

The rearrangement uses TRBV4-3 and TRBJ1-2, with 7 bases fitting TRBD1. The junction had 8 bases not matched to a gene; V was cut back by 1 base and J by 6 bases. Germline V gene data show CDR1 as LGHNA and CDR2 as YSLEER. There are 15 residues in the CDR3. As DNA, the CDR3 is TGCGCCAGCAGCCAAGTCGCAGGGGGTATAAATGGCTACACCTTC. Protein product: CASSQVAGGINGYTF.

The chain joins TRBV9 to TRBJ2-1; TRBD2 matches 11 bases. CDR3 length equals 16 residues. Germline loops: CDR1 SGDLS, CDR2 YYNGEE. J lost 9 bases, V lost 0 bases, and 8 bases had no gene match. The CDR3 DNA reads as TGTGCCAGCAGCGTAGGGCCACTAGCGGGAGTAGGTGAGCAGTTCTTC. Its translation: CASSVGPLAGVGEQFF.

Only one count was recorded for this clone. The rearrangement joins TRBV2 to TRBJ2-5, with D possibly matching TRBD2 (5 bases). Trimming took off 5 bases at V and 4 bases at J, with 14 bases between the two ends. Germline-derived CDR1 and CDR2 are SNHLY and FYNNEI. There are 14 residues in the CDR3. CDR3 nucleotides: TGTGCCAGCAGTCCGGCCGGGGTAGGAGAGACCCAGTACTTC. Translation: CASSPAGVGETQYF.

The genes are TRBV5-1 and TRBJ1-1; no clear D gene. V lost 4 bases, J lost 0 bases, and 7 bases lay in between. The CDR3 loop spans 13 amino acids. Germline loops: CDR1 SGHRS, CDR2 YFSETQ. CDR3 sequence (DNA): TGCGCCAGCAGCCCTAGGATGAACACTGAAGCTTTCTTT. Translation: CASSPRMNTEAFF.

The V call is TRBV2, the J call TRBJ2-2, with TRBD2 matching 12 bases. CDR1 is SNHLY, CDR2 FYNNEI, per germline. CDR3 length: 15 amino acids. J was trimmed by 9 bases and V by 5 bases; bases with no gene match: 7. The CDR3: CASSITSGGSRELFF. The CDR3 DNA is TGTGCCAGCAGTATCACTAGCGGGGGGAGCCGGGAGCTGTTTTTT. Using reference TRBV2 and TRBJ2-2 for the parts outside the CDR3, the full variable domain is EPEVTQTPSHQVTQMGQEVILRCVPISNHLYFYWYRQILGQKVEFLVSFYNNEISEKSEIFDDQFSVERPDGSNFTLKIRSTKLEDSAMYFCASSITSGGSRELFFGEGSRLTVL.

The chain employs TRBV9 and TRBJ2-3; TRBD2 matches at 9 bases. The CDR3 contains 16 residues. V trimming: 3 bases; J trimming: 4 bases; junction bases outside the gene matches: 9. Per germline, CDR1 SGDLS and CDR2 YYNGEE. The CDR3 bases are TGTGCCAGCAGCGCTTACCTTAGCGGGAGCGCAGATACGCAGTATTTT. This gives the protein CASSAYLSGSADTQYF.

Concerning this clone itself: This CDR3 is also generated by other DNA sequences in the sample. This chain's CDR3 is CASSPPGSETQYF. Here the CDR3 DNA reads TGTGCCAGCTCACCACCCGGTTCGGAGACCCAGTACTTC. The V call is TRBV18, the J call TRBJ2-5; D unresolved. This CDR3 is built from 13 residues. Germline-derived CDR1 and CDR2 are KGHSH and LQKENI. V lost 0 bases to trimming and J lost 5 bases, with 7 bases between them.

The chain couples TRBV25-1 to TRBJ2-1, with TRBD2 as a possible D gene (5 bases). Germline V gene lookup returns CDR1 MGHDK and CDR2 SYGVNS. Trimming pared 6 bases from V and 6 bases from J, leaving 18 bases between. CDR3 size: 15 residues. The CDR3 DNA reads TGTGCCAGCAGCCCCCCAGCTAGGCTAGCCAATGAGCAGTTCTTC. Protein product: CASSPPARLANEQFF.

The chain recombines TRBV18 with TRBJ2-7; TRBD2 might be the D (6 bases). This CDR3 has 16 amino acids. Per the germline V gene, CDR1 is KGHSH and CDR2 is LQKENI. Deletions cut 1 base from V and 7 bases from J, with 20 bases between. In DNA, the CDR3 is TGTGCCAGCTCACCACTTATATCTAGCGAGAGACTGGAGCAGTACTTC. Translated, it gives CASSPLISSERLEQYF.

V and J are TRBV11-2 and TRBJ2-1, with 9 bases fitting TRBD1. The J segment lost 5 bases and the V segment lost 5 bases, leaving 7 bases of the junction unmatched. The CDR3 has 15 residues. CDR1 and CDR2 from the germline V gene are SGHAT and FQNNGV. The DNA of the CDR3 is TGTGCCAGCAGCCCCGGACAGGGGTTTGACAATGAGCAGTTCTTC. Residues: CASSPGQGFDNEQFF.

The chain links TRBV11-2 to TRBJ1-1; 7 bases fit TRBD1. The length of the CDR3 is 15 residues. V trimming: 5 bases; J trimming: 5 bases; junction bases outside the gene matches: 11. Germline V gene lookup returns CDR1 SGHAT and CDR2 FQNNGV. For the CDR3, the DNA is TGTGCCAGCAGCCGCCGTCGACAGGGTTTTACTGAAGCTTTCTTT. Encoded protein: CASSRRRQGFTEAFF.